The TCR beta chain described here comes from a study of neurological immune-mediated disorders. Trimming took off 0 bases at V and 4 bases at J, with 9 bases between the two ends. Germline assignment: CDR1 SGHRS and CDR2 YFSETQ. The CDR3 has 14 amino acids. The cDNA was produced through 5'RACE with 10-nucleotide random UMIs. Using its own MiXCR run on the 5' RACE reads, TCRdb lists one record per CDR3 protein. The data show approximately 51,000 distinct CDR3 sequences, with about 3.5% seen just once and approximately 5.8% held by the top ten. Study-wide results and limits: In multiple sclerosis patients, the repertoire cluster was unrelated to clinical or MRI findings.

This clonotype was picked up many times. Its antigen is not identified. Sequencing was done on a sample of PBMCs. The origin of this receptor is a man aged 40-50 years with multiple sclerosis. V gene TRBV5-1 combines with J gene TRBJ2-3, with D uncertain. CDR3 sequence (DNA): TGCGCCAGCAGCTTGGGGCCGGTTTCAGATACGCAGTATTTT. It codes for CASSLGPVSDTQYF.